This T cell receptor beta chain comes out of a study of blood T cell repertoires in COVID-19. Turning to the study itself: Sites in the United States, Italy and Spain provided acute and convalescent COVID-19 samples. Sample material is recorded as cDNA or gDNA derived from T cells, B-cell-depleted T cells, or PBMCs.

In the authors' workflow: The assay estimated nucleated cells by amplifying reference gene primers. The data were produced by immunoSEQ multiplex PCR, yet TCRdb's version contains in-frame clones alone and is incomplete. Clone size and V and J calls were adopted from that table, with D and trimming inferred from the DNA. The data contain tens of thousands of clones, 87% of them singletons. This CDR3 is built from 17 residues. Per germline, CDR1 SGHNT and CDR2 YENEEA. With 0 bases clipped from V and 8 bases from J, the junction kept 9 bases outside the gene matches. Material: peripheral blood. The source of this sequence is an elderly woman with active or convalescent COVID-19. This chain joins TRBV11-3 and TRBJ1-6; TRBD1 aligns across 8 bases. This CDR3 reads CASSLELRQGPYSPLHF. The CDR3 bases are TGTGCCAGCAGCTTAGAGCTCAGACAGGGGCCCTATTCACCCCTCCACTTT.